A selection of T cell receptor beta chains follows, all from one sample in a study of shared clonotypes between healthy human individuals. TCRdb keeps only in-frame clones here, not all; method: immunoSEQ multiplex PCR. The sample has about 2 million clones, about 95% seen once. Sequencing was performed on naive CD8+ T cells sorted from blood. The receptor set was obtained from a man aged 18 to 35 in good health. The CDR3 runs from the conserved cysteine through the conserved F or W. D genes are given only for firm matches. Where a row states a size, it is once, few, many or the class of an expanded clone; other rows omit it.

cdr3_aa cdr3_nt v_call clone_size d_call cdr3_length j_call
CASSYFFNTDTQYF TGTGCCAGCAGTTACTTCTTCAATACAGATACGCAGTATTTT TRBV6-6 - - 14 TRBJ2-3
CASSESITAYNEQFF TGTGCCAGCAGCGAATCGATTACAGCCTACAATGAGCAGTTCTTC TRBV9 - - 15 TRBJ2-1
CASSLSIGMDTEAFF TGTGCCAGCAGCTTATCTATCGGTATGGACACTGAAGCTTTCTTT TRBV7-8 - - 15 TRBJ1-1
CASSSADRTYEQYF TGTGCCAGCAGTTCGGCCGACAGAACCTACGAGCAGTACTTC TRBV28 - - 14 TRBJ2-7
CASSVGADSSYEQYF TGTGCCAGCAGCGTAGGAGCGGATAGCTCCTACGAGCAGTACTTC TRBV9 once - 15 TRBJ2-7
CASSVGTAGHNEQFF TGTGCCAGTAGTGTCGGGACTGCGGGTCACAATGAGCAGTTCTTC TRBV19 - - 15 TRBJ2-1
CASSKGFPASDTQYF TGTGCCAGCAGCAAAGGGTTCCCAGCTTCGGATACGCAGTATTTT TRBV21-1 - - 15 TRBJ2-3
CASSLLSTGDYGYTF TGTGCCAGCAGCTTATTAAGTACTGGGGACTATGGCTACACCTTC TRBV13 - - 15 TRBJ1-2
CASSFRRGFAMELFF TGTGCCAGCAGCTTCCGCCGGGGCTTCGCGATGGAACTGTTTTTT TRBV5-5 - - 15 TRBJ1-4
CASSEKWGAGGSTGELFF TGTGCCAGCAGTGAAAAATGGGGAGCGGGGGGGTCCACCGGGGAGCTGTTTTTT TRBV6-1 once TRBD2 18 TRBJ2-2
CASSEATEGGNQPQHF TGTGCCAGCAGTGAAGCAACAGAGGGGGGCAATCAGCCCCAGCATTTT TRBV2 - - 16 TRBJ1-5
CASSSTAATNEKLFF TGTGCCAGCAGCTCTACAGCAGCAACTAATGAAAAACTGTTTTTT TRBV7-2 once - 15 TRBJ1-4
CASSIVYVGSLAKNIQYF TGTGCCAGTAGTATAGTGTACGTTGGCAGTCTAGCCAAAAACATTCAGTACTTC TRBV19 once - 18 TRBJ2-4
CAWTENTGELFF TGTGCCTGGACGGAGAACACCGGGGAGCTGTTTTTT TRBV30 - - 12 TRBJ2-2